The rows below give T cell receptor beta chains drawn from one sample of a study of Graves' ophthalmopathy and Graves' hyperthyroidism. Each CDR3 protein gets one entry after TCRdb re-called the multiplex PCR reads with MiXCR. The data show 650,000 to 800,000 distinct CDR3 sequences, with 35% to 50% seen just once and about 3.3% held by the top ten. The specimen was peripheral blood. All receptors come from an adult man with Graves' ophthalmopathy. Each CDR3 is given with its conserved first and last residue. The D gene is left open where the match is weak. Clone size, where shown, is once, few, many, or a class for clones that have expanded.

V gene	J gene	clone size	D gene	CDR3 DNA	CDR3 protein
TRBV6-2/TRBV6-3	TRBJ2-5	NA	TRBD2	TGTGCCAGCAGTTCACCCGGACTAGCGGGGGAAAGGGGAGAGACCCAGTACTTC	CASSSPGLAGERGETQYF
TRBV3-1	TRBJ1-2	NA	NA	TGTGCCAGCAGCCAAGATCCCCTGACAGACTATGGCTACACCTTC	CASSQDPLTDYGYTF
TRBV7-9	TRBJ2-5	many	TRBD2	TGTGCCAGCAGCTCTGAACTAGCGGGGTACCAAGAGACCCAGTACTTC	CASSSELAGYQETQYF
TRBV15	TRBJ1-5	many	NA	TGTGCCACCAGCACCGACCGTAGCAATCAGCCCCAGCATTTT	CATSTDRSNQPQHF
TRBV13	TRBJ2-7	many	NA	TGTGCCAGCAGCTTAGCACTAGCATTCGACGAGCAGTACTTC	CASSLALAFDEQYF
TRBV15	TRBJ1-5	NA	NA	TGTGCCACCAGCAGGGACATAGCCTCTTCCCAGCCCCAGCATTTT	CATSRDIASSQPQHF
TRBV6-5	TRBJ1-3	few	NA	TGTGCCAGCAGACGAGGGAATGGAAACACCATATATTTT	CASRRGNGNTIYF
TRBV11-2	TRBJ1-2	few	NA	TGTGCCAGCAGCGTTGAAGAAAACGGGGATGGCTACACCTTC	CASSVEENGDGYTF
TRBV6-2/TRBV6-3	TRBJ1-6	many	NA	TGTGCCAGTAAAGGGACTAATTCACCCCTCCACTTT	CASKGTNSPLHF
TRBV12-3/TRBV12-4	TRBJ2-7	many	NA	TGTGCCAGCAGAAAGGGCTTTTCCGAGCAGTACTTC	CASRKGFSEQYF
TRBV20-1	TRBJ1-1	many	NA	TGCAGTGCCCTGGACACGAACACTGAAGCTTTCTTT	CSALDTNTEAFF
TRBV10-2	TRBJ2-1	NA	NA	TGTGCCAGCAGTGACTCGGCGGGCTCCTACAATGAGCAGTTCTTC	CASSDSAGSYNEQFF
TRBV29-1	TRBJ2-7	NA	TRBD1	TGCAGTATGGGACAGCCCTACGAGCAGTACTTC	CSMGQPYEQYF
TRBV7-8	TRBJ1-2	NA	TRBD1	TGTGCCAGCAGCGTCCTGCCGGGACAGGTGTCTGGCTACACCTTC	CASSVLPGQVSGYTF
TRBV30	TRBJ1-2	NA	NA	TGTGCCTGGAGTGTAATCCGAAAGGGCGGCTACACCTTC	CAWSVIRKGGYTF
TRBV12-3/TRBV12-4	TRBJ1-2	many	NA	TGTGCCAGCAACCTTATGGGAAACTATGGCTACACCTTC	CASNLMGNYGYTF
TRBV25-1	TRBJ1-5	NA	TRBD1	TGTGCCAGCAGTGAAGGGACCGGGACAGGAGCGCAGCCCCAGCATTTT	CASSEGTGTGAQPQHF
TRBV6-4	TRBJ2-6	many	NA	TGTGCCAGCAGTGAAGGGTTCGGGGCTGGGGCCAACGTCCTGACTTTC	CASSEGFGAGANVLTF
TRBV6-1	TRBJ1-2	few	NA	TGTGCCAGCAGTGCCCTGGGGGGGGTTCGAGATGGCTACACCTTC	CASSALGGVRDGYTF
TRBV7-8	TRBJ2-7	few	NA	TGTGCCAGCAGCCTCCAGTTGGCGACCCAATCCTACGAGCAGTACTTC	CASSLQLATQSYEQYF
TRBV9	TRBJ1-1	many	NA	TGTGCCAGCAGCCCGGATTCGTTGGCGAACACTGAAGCTTTCTTT	CASSPDSLANTEAFF
TRBV20-1	TRBJ1-2	many	NA	TGCAGCGCAACCGGACAGACTAACTATGGCTACACCTTC	CSATGQTNYGYTF
TRBV7-9	TRBJ2-7	many	TRBD2	TGTGCCAGCAGCTTAATAGCGGGGACTTCCGAGCAGTACTTC	CASSLIAGTSEQYF
TRBV10-3	TRBJ1-4	NA	TRBD1	TGTGCCAGCAGGGACAGGGAAAATGAAAAACTGTTTTTT	CASRDRENEKLFF
TRBV4-3	TRBJ1-5	NA	NA	TGCGCCAGCAGCCAACCAAGATCGGGTAGCAATCAGCCCCAGCATTTT	CASSQPRSGSNQPQHF
TRBV7-2	TRBJ1-4	NA	TRBD1	TGTGCCAGCAGCGGGACAGGGACGGGGATCGAAAAACTGTTTTTT	CASSGTGTGIEKLFF
TRBV10-3	TRBJ2-7	few	NA	TGTGCCAGCTCACCGGTCGCCCAGAGCTACGAGCAGTACTTC	CASSPVAQSYEQYF
TRBV2	TRBJ1-3	NA	NA	TGTGCCAGCAGTTATACTAGCGGGAGCTTT	CASSYTSGSF
TRBV29-1	TRBJ2-7	many	TRBD1	TGCAGCGTTGGGACAGGGGAGGTCGGCGAGCAGTACTTC	CSVGTGEVGEQYF
TRBV7-9	TRBJ2-5	many	NA	TGTGCCAGCAGCTTAGGGGTGGGGGAGACCCAGTACTTC	CASSLGVGETQYF
TRBV7-9	TRBJ1-1	NA	NA	TGTGCCAGCTCACCCGTGGGTGGCACTGAAGCTTTCTTT	CASSPVGGTEAFF
TRBV2	TRBJ1-2	NA	NA	TGTGCTAGAGTGCCCGCTAACTATGGCTACACCTTC	CARVPANYGYTF
TRBV20-1	TRBJ2-3	NA	NA	TGCAGTGCTACCCGGGTCGATTGGGATGGCACAGATACGCAGTATTTT	CSATRVDWDGTDTQYF
TRBV30	TRBJ1-5	few	TRBD1	TGTGCCTGGAGTGTCGGGACAGGGGGCGACGGTCAGCCCCAGCATTTT	CAWSVGTGGDGQPQHF
TRBV10-3	TRBJ2-7	NA	TRBD1	TGTGCCATCAGTCCCGGGACAGGTGCCTACGAGCAGTACTTC	CAISPGTGAYEQYF
TRBV29-1	TRBJ1-5	many	NA	TGCAGCGTTGAAGAGGCGCAGGGCGTGGGGCCCCAGCATTTT	CSVEEAQGVGPQHF
TRBV25-1	TRBJ1-1	NA	NA	TGTGCCAGCAGTGAAGCGATAGGGGCGAACACTGAAGCTTTCTTT	CASSEAIGANTEAFF
TRBV15	TRBJ1-1	NA	TRBD1	TGTGCCACCAGCAGAGTGGGGACAGGGGCCGAAGCTTTCTTT	CATSRVGTGAEAFF
TRBV6-5	TRBJ2-2	few	TRBD2	TGTGCCAGCAGGGGACTAGTAACAACCGGGGAGCTGTTTTTT	CASRGLVTTGELFF
TRBV7-6	TRBJ2-2	many	NA	TGTGCCAGCAGCTTAAACCGGCTTGACACCGGGGAGCTGTTTTTT	CASSLNRLDTGELFF
TRBV20-1	TRBJ1-6	many	NA	TGCAGTGCTAGAGCCACAGGGCTTTCACCCCTCCACTTT	CSARATGLSPLHF
TRBV15	TRBJ2-5	NA	NA	TGTGCCACCAGCAGAGATGGAGCGCAGGGGACCCAGTACTTC	CATSRDGAQGTQYF
TRBV10-3	TRBJ2-5	many	NA	TGTGCCACCATCCCTCCGGTGTACCAAGAGACCCAGTACTTC	CATIPPVYQETQYF
TRBV6-4	TRBJ2-7	NA	TRBD1	TGTGCCAGCAGCGCTTCGCATCCGGGACAGGGCTACGAGCAGTACTTC	CASSASHPGQGYEQYF
TRBV29-1	TRBJ1-2	NA	TRBD1	TGCAGCGTTGTGGGGACAGGGGATGGCTACACCTTC	CSVVGTGDGYTF
TRBV7-2	TRBJ2-7	few	NA	TGTGCCAGCAGCTTAACTTTTGGGGCCTACGAGCAGTACTTC	CASSLTFGAYEQYF
TRBV7-2	TRBJ1-5	NA	NA	TGTGCCAGCAGCCACAGCCAATCTAGCAATCAGCCCCAGCATTTT	CASSHSQSSNQPQHF
TRBV5-1	TRBJ2-6	many	NA	TGCGCCAGCAGCTTGGTTCCCTCTGGGGCCAACGTCCTGACTTTC	CASSLVPSGANVLTF
TRBV9	TRBJ2-7	NA	TRBD2	TGTGCCAGCAGCGTAGGAAGTAGCGGGAGTAACGAGCAGTACTTC	CASSVGSSGSNEQYF
TRBV29-1	TRBJ2-5	NA	NA	TGCAGCGTTGACGATGTCTCATTCCGAGAGACCCGGTACTTC	CSVDDVSFRETRYF
TRBV7-2	TRBJ1-2	few	TRBD1	TGTGCCAGCAGCTCCTGGTGGGGGGACAGGGATAACTATGGCTACACCTTC	CASSSWWGDRDNYGYTF
TRBV12-3/TRBV12-4	TRBJ2-7	NA	NA	TGTGCCAGCAGCCCCAACTGGAGAAGCTCCTACGAGCAGTACTTC	CASSPNWRSSYEQYF